This record looks at one T cell receptor (beta chain) sequence and its context. The V gene's germline CDR1 is WNHNN and CDR2 SYGVQD (reference sequence). The CDR3 is made up of 13 amino acids. The V gene lost 2 bases and the J gene lost 6 bases, with 7 bases spanning the gap. This sample is drawn from a study of Ad26.COV2.S vaccination and SARS-CoV-2 variants. Sequencing used immunoSEQ multiplex PCR; TCRdb keeps in-frame clones, though not all of them. This sample carries fewer than 100,000 clones, 82% of them seen once, and the ten largest clones take roughly 15%. J is TRBJ2-2 and V is TRBV10-1; D is undetermined. The specimen comprised peripheral blood, sampled after recovery from COVID-19. This TCR was recovered from a human donor who had recovered from COVID-19. Here the CDR3 reads CASSERLAGELFF. For the CDR3, the DNA is TGCGCCAGCAGTGAGCGCTTAGCCGGGGAGCTGTTTTTT.